Described below is a single TCR beta chain sequence and its context. Researchers ran the PCR with 60 Vbeta and 13 Jbeta primers. The assay was immunoSEQ multiplex PCR, and TCRdb's table has in-frame clones only and misses some. The sample lists around 33,000 clones, over 90% seen once, with less than 3% in the top ten. V shed 2 bases, J shed 6 bases, and the junction held 2 bases outside the gene matches. Germline loops: CDR1 SGHTA, CDR2 FQGNSA. The CDR3 totals 13 residues. These data belong to a study of cytomegalovirus exposure and HLA in healthy donors. This clonotype was sampled from a woman aged 18-35 years in good health and CMV-seronegative. Sequencing was done on a sample of PBMCs. The chain links TRBV7-2 to TRBJ1-2; TRBD1 matches 8 bases. The CDR3 DNA follows: TGTGCCAGCAGCTTACCAGGGGGCGATGGCTACACCTTC. Translation gives CASSLPGGDGYTF.